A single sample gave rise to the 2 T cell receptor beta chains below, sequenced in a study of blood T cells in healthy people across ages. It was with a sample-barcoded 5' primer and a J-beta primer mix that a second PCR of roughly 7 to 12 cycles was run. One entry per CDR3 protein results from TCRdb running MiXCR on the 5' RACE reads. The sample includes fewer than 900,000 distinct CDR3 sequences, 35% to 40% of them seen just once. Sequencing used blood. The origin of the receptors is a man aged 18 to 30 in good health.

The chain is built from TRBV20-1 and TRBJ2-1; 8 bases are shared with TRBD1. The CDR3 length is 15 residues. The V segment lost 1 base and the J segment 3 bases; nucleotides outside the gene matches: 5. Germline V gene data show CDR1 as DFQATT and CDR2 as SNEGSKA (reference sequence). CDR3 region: CSARGQGTVYNEQFF. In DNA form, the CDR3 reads TGCAGTGCTAGAGGACAGGGGACAGTCTACAATGAGCAGTTCTTC.

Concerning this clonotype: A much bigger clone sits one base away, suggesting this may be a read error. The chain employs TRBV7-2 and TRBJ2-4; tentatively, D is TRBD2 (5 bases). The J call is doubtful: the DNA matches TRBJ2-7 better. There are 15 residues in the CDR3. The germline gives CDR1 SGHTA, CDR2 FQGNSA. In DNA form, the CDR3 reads TGTGCCAGCAGCCCCGGCATCGGACTCAATTACGAGCAGTACTTC. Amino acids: CASSPGIGLNYEQYF.